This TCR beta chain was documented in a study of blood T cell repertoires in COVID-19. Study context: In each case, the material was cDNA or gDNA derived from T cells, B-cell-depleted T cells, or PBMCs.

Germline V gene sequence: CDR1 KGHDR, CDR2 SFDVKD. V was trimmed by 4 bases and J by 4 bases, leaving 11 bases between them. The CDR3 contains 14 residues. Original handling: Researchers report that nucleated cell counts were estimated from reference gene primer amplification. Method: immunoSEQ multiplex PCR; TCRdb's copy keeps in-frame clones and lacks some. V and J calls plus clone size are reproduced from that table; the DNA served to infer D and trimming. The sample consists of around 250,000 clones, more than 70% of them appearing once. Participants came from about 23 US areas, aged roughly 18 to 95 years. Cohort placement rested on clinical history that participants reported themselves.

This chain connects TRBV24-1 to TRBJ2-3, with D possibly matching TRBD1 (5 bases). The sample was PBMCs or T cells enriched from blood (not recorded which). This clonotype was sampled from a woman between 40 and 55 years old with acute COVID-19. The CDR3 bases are TGTGCCACCAGTGAGGGCAGGGCCTCAGATACGCAGTATTTT. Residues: CATSEGRASDTQYF.